These 14 T cell receptor beta chains were all obtained from the same sample, sequenced in a study of T cell changes during pregnancy in multiple sclerosis. TCRdb's table, derived via immunoSEQ multiplex PCR, lists solely in-frame clones and lacks some. Of some 59,000 clones listed, around 90% are singletons. The sequencing used peripheral blood, collected in the second trimester of pregnancy. The source is a female donor with multiple sclerosis, enrolled in a pregnancy study.

This rearrangement joins TRBV29-1 to TRBJ2-4; 7 nucleotides align to TRBD1. The germline gives CDR1 SQVTM, CDR2 ANQGSEA. The trim removed 3 bases at V and 3 bases at J, leaving 11 bases unmatched. The CDR3 is made up of 16 amino acids. CDR3 sequence (DNA): TGCAGCGTTGAGGGGGTGTGGGACAGTTACAAAAACATTCAGTACTTC. Its protein product is CSVEGVWDSYKNIQYF.

The chain recombines TRBV7-2 with TRBJ1-4; D gene ambiguous. The CDR3 is made up of 13 amino acids. Trimming shortened V by 5 bases and J by 7 bases, and 11 bases separated the two germline ends. Germline loops: CDR1 SGHTA, CDR2 FQGNSA. The CDR3 reads CASSPVAGEKLFF. CDR3 sequence (DNA): TGTGCCAGCAGCCCTGTAGCGGGTGAAAAACTGTTTTTT.

This chain uses TRBV19 with TRBJ1-6, with TRBD1 identical over 8 bases. Per the germline V gene, CDR1 is LNHDA and CDR2 is SQIVND (reference sequence). V shed 2 bases and J 9 bases; nucleotides not matched to a gene: 6. The CDR3 contains 15 residues. The DNA for the CDR3 is TGTGCCAGTAGTATATTGCCGACAGGGGTTTCACCCCTCCACTTT. This sequence encodes CASSILPTGVSPLHF.

The chain employs TRBV7-2 and TRBJ1-2, with D maybe TRBD1 (5 bases). Germline CDR1 SGHTA, CDR2 FQGNSA. The CDR3 runs 14 residues. V shed 5 bases and J shed 8 bases, with 18 bases lying between them. This CDR3 reads CASSQTQGRAGYTF. CDR3 bases: TGTGCCAGCAGCCAAACCCAGGGCAGGGCGGGCTACACCTTC.

The V and J genes are TRBV5-1 and TRBJ2-7; 9 positions match TRBD2. The V and J ends lost 3 bases and 1 base, in that order; junction bases with no gene match: 2. This CDR3 has 14 amino acids. CDR1 SGHRS and CDR2 YFSETQ come from the germline V gene. The CDR3 coding sequence is TGCGCCAGCAGCTCTAGCGGGGCTTCCTACGAGCAGTACTTC. Protein product: CASSSSGASYEQYF.

This chain links TRBV5-1 with TRBJ1-4, with 7 bases identical to TRBD1. V was clipped by 4 bases and J by 3 bases; unmatched bases: 3. CDR1 and CDR2 (germline): SGHRS, YFSETQ. The CDR3 is 14 residues long. CDR3 protein: CASSAGTANEKLFF. The CDR3 DNA is TGCGCCAGCAGCGCCGGGACAGCTAATGAAAAACTGTTTTTT.

The rearrangement joins TRBV15 to TRBJ1-5; 7 bases match TRBD1. Germline V gene data show CDR1 as LNHNV and CDR2 as YYDKDF (reference sequence). The CDR3 length is 15 residues. The V and J ends lost 3 bases and 5 bases, in that order; junction bases with no gene match: 7. CDR3 bases: TGTGCCACCAGCAGTACCTACGGGACAGATCAGCCCCAGCATTTT. As protein: CATSSTYGTDQPQHF.

The gene calls are TRBV14 and TRBJ1-2, with D unclear. CDR1 SGHDN and CDR2 FVKESK come from the germline V gene. This CDR3 contains 13 residues. The V end was cut by 0 bases, the J end by 7 bases, with 9 bases between. This CDR3 reads CASSQEYEGGYTF. CDR3 coding DNA: TGTGCCAGCAGCCAAGAATACGAGGGTGGCTACACCTTC. The variable domain in full, completed from reference TRBV14 and TRBJ1-2, reads EAGVTQFPSHSVIEKGQTVTLRCDPISGHDNLYWYRRVMGKEIKFLLHFVKESKQDESGMPNNRFLAERTGGTYSTLKVQPAELEDSGVYFCASSQEYEGGYTFGSGTRLTVV.

This chain joins TRBV6-1 and TRBJ1-4, with D perhaps TRBD1 (6 bases). V lost 6 bases and J 8 bases, leaving 16 bases between the germline ends. The CDR3 has 14 residues. Germline V gene sequence: CDR1 MNHNS, CDR2 SASEGT. CDR3 in DNA: TGTGCCAGCAGGCGGGGGGGACAATCGGAAAAACTGTTTTTT. As protein: CASRRGGQSEKLFF.

The chain has TRBV4-1 and TRBJ2-6; TRBD1 is a possible D gene (5 bases). Trimming took 2 bases from V and 0 from J, leaving 11 bases between them. The CDR3 contains 17 residues. Germline-derived CDR1 and CDR2 are MGHRA and YSYEKL. The CDR3 DNA sequence: TGCGCCAGCAGCCAACAGGGCGGAATCTCTGGGGCCAACGTCCTGACTTTC. Translating gives CASSQQGGISGANVLTF.

This chain joins TRBV7-3 and TRBJ1-5; 8 bases line up with TRBD1. The ends lost 1 base at V and 5 bases at J; junction bases unmatched: 13. The CDR3 runs 18 residues. CDR1 is SGHTA and CDR2 is FQGTGA in the germline V gene. The CDR3 DNA sequence: TGTGCCAGCAGCTTAAAGGACCTCGACAGGGGTCAAGATCAGCCCCAGCATTTT. Translation: CASSLKDLDRGQDQPQHF. Together with reference TRBV7-3 and TRBJ1-5, the CDR3 gives the full variable domain: GAGVSQTPSNKVTEKGKYVELRCDPISGHTALYWYRQSLGQGPEFLIYFQGTGAADDSGLPNDRFFAVRPEGSVSTLKIQRTERGDSAVYLCASSLKDLDRGQDQPQHFGDGTRLSIL.

J is TRBJ2-5 and V is TRBV6-1; D uncertain. Trimming shortened V by 5 bases and J by 2 bases, and 9 bases separated the two germline ends. The V gene's germline CDR1 is MNHNS and CDR2 SASEGT. The length of the CDR3 is 13 residues. Here the CDR3 DNA reads TGTGCCAGCAGTTATAACAGACAAGAGACCCAGTACTTC. Its protein product is CASSYNRQETQYF.

This chain links TRBV19 with TRBJ1-4; a weak D match, TRBD1 (5 bases). Trimming pared 5 bases from V and 2 bases from J, leaving 9 bases between. CDR1 is LNHDA, CDR2 SQIVND, per germline (reference sequence). The CDR3 consists of 14 residues. The CDR3 DNA sequence: TGTGCCAGTAGTTCGGCAGGGACTAATGAAAAACTGTTTTTT. It translates to CASSSAGTNEKLFF. Variable domain in full (rest from reference TRBV19 and TRBJ1-4): DGGITQSPKYLFRKEGQNVTLSCEQNLNHDAMYWYRQDPGQGLRLIYYSQIVNDFQKGDIAEGYSVSREKKESFPLTVTSAQKNPTAFYLCASSSAGTNEKLFFGSGTQLSVL.

J is TRBJ1-1 and V is TRBV9, with D perhaps TRBD1 (6 bases). The CDR3 has 15 residues. The germline V gene has CDR1 SGDLS and CDR2 YYNGEE. V lost 2 bases and J lost 5, with 16 bases in between. CDR3 loop: CASSVGGRAQTEAFF. DNA of the CDR3: TGTGCCAGCAGCGTTGGGGGCAGGGCACAAACTGAAGCTTTCTTT.